Below are 21 T cell receptor beta chains sequenced from a single sample in a study of T-cell reconstitution after alpha-beta-depleted transplantation in children. Unique molecular identifiers were used in preparing the TCRbeta library. TCRdb reanalysed the PCR reads using MiXCR and keeps one entry per CDR3 protein. The sample records about 230,000 distinct CDR3 sequences, approximately 9.8% being singletons. Sample: PBMCs from the stem cell graft donor, taken from the stem cell graft. Receptors were obtained from a human donor who donated a stem cell graft to a child with SCID.

This clonotype has a count of ten or more. This chain joins TRBV20-1 and TRBJ1-2, with D unresolved. V was clipped by 4 bases and J by 2 bases, with 11 bases between them. The CDR3 is 13 amino acids. From germline, CDR1 is DFQATT and CDR2 SNEGSKA (reference sequence). The CDR3 coding sequence is TGCAGTGCTACCGAGTTCGGGAACTATGGCTACACCTTC. The encoded protein is CSATEFGNYGYTF.

This clonotype was recorded at least ten times. The rearrangement links TRBV15 to TRBJ2-1; 8 bases align to TRBD2. The length of the CDR3 is 15 residues. Germline V CDR1 and CDR2: LNHNV, YYDKDF (reference sequence). The trim removed 1 base at V and 9 bases at J, leaving 8 bases unmatched. Here the CDR3 reads CATSRGIGGAGEQFF. For the CDR3, the DNA is TGTGCCACCAGCAGAGGAATCGGGGGGGCCGGTGAGCAGTTCTTC. The entire variable domain, with the rest obtained from reference TRBV15 and TRBJ2-1, is as follows: DAMVIQNPRYQVTQFGKPVTLSCSQTLNHNVMYWYQQKSSQAPKLLFHYYDKDFNNEADTPDNFQSRRPNTSFCFLDIRSPGLGDTAMYLCATSRGIGGAGEQFFGPGTRLTVL.

This clonotype occurred many times. This chain uses TRBV7-3 with TRBJ2-2, with unresolved D. Germline-derived CDR1 and CDR2 are SGHTA and FQGTGA. This CDR3 comprises 13 residues. V dropped 5 bases and J dropped 6 bases, with 10 bases sitting between them. CDR3 coding DNA: TGTGCCAGCAGCCGCCCGAATGCCGGGGAGCTGTTTTTT. Translated, it gives CASSRPNAGELFF. Using reference TRBV7-3 and TRBJ2-2 for the parts outside the CDR3, the full variable domain is GAGVSQTPSNKVTEKGKYVELRCDPISGHTALYWYRQSLGQGPEFLIYFQGTGAADDSGLPNDRFFAVRPEGSVSTLKIQRTERGDSAVYLCASSRPNAGELFFGEGSRLTVL.

The gene calls are TRBV3-1 and TRBJ1-4, with D unclear. The CDR3 contains 15 residues. Trimming removed 4 bases at V and 10 bases at J, with 19 bases between. CDR1 and CDR2 from the germline V gene are LGHDT and YNNKEL (reference sequence). As DNA, the CDR3 is TGTGCCAGCAGCCGGTCAGTCACGGGTTCAGGAAAACTGTTTTTT. This encodes CASSRSVTGSGKLFF.

In its sample, this clonotype was seen many times. The V and J genes are TRBV20-1 and TRBJ2-4; unclear D gene. The CDR3 is 13 residues long. The germline V gene encodes CDR1 DFQATT and CDR2 SNEGSKA (reference sequence). Trimming left V 0 bases short and J 0 bases short, with 3 bases between. The CDR3 protein is CSARETAKNIQYF. CDR3 DNA: TGCAGTGCTAGAGAGACAGCCAAAAACATTCAGTACTTC.

This clonotype came up a few times. A much larger clone lies a single base off, so this may be a read error. This chain joins TRBV6-1 and TRBJ1-2; D remains ambiguous. The CDR3 spans 15 residues. CDR1 is MNHNS and CDR2 is SASEGT in the germline V gene. This CDR3 is CASYPASDPGYGDTF. The CDR3 DNA is TGTGCCAGCTACCCGGCCTCGGACCCCGGGTATGGCGACACCTTC.

The chain couples TRBV2 to TRBJ1-5; 10 bases agree with TRBD1. V lost 6 bases to trimming and J lost 4 bases; unmatched junction nucleotides: 9. Germline assignment: CDR1 SNHLY and CDR2 FYNNEI. The CDR3 contains 16 residues. The CDR3 loop reads CASRGPGQGLNQPQHF. The CDR3 DNA sequence: TGTGCCAGCAGGGGACCGGGACAGGGGTTGAATCAGCCCCAGCATTTT.

This clonotype has more than one count but fewer than ten. The J gene is TRBJ1-2, the V gene TRBV6-2 or TRBV6-3; weak D call: TRBD1 (5 bases). The CDR3 spans 14 residues. Germline values: CDR1 MNHEY, CDR2 SVGEGT. Trimming removed 4 bases from V and 4 bases from J, with 13 bases in between. CDR3 amino acids: CASSFGGTSYGYTF. For the CDR3, the DNA is TGTGCCAGCAGTTTTGGAGGGACGAGCTATGGCTACACCTTC.

This clonotype was detected ten times or more. CDR3 region: CASSSTGQGHNSPLHF. The CDR3 DNA reads TGTGCCAGCAGTTCAACGGGACAGGGTCATAATTCACCCCTCCACTTT. The chain links TRBV6-5 to TRBJ1-6, with 9 nucleotides matching TRBD1. In germline, CDR1 is MNHEY, CDR2 SVGAGI. This CDR3 has 16 residues. The V gene end was trimmed by 4 bases and the J gene end by 5 bases; junction bases not matched to a gene: 6.

This chain links TRBV7-2 with TRBJ2-1, with TRBD1 matching over 8 bases. J gave up 4 bases and V 6 bases, and 8 bases lay outside the gene matches. Germline loops: CDR1 SGHTA, CDR2 FQGNSA. The CDR3 is 15 residues long. CDR3 sequence (DNA): TGTGCCAGCAGTTCCGGGACAGGCATGTACAATGAGCAGTTCTTC. Encoded protein: CASSSGTGMYNEQFF.

This clonotype was recorded many times. The chain links TRBV5-1 to TRBJ2-1, with D tentatively TRBD2 (7 bases). Germline V gene data show CDR1 as SGHRS and CDR2 as YFSETQ. The CDR3 is made up of 16 amino acids. Trimming cost V 2 bases and J 6 bases, with 18 bases left between them. The CDR3 loop reads CASSFYGGAVGNEQFF. The CDR3 nucleotides read TGCGCCAGCAGCTTCTATGGGGGGGCCGTTGGCAATGAGCAGTTCTTC.

This clonotype showed up many times. This sequence joins TRBV5-1 and TRBJ2-3; 9 bases agree with TRBD1. This CDR3 region has 15 residues. CDR1 and CDR2 from the germline V gene are SGHRS and YFSETQ. The ends lost 5 bases at V and 2 bases at J; junction bases unmatched: 6. The DNA of the CDR3 is TGCGCCAGCAGACGGGACAGGGCGACCACAGATACGCAGTATTTT. Its translation is CASRRDRATTDTQYF.

This clonotype has ten or more counts. The chain has TRBV10-3 and TRBJ2-3; 11 nucleotides agree with TRBD2. Germline trimming cut 3 bases from V and 6 bases from J; bases unmatched to any gene: 5. The CDR3 sequence is 15 residues long. Germline V lookup: CDR1 ENHRY, CDR2 SYGVKD. In nucleotides, the CDR3 is TGTGCCATCAGTGATAGCGGGGGGGCAACGGATACGCAGTATTTT. It is translated as CAISDSGGATDTQYF.

This clonotype has a count of ten or more. The rearrangement joins TRBV27 to TRBJ2-1, with 12 bases fitting TRBD1. The CDR3 is 14 amino acids. Trimming removed 8 bases from V and 7 bases from J; junction bases left unmatched: 6. Germline CDR1 is MNHEY and CDR2 is SMNVEV (reference sequence). DNA for the CDR3: TGTGCCAGCCAAGGGACAGGGGGCTGGAATGAGCAGTTCTTC. It specifies CASQGTGGWNEQFF.

The chain is built from TRBV3-1 and TRBJ2-5; 10 nucleotides align to TRBD2. V shed 11 bases and J 5 bases; nucleotides not matched to a gene: 23. The CDR3 extends over 18 amino acids. The germline V gene encodes CDR1 LGHDT and CDR2 YNNKEL (reference sequence). CDR3 residues: CACCQDGGSGGPRETQYF. CDR3 DNA sequence: TGTGCCTGCTGCCAAGATGGCGGTAGCGGGGGGCCGAGGGAGACCCAGTACTTC.

This clonotype was seen ten or more times. The chain is built from TRBV15 and TRBJ2-7; D remains ambiguous. Germline loops: CDR1 LNHNV, CDR2 YYDKDF (reference sequence). Trimming stripped 0 bases from V and 3 bases from J, with 9 bases between. The CDR3 is 14 residues long. CDR3 DNA: TGTGCCACCAGCAGAGATGAAGGCTTCTACGAGCAGTACTTC. As protein: CATSRDEGFYEQYF.

This clonotype was found many times. The CDR3 spells CASSLTQGVSYEQYF. The CDR3 DNA sequence: TGTGCCAGCAGTTTAACCCAGGGGGTTTCCTACGAGCAGTACTTC. This chain joins TRBV12-3 or TRBV12-4 and TRBJ2-7; 7 nucleotides agree with TRBD1. CDR3 length: 15 residues. V dropped 2 bases and J dropped 1; count of bases not matched to a gene: 5.

This clonotype was observed at least ten times. The gene calls are TRBV7-2 and TRBJ1-2, with 7 bases identical to TRBD1. Germline V gene data show CDR1 as SGHTA and CDR2 as FQGNSA. The length of the CDR3 is 14 residues. V lost 5 bases to trimming and J lost 4 bases; unmatched junction nucleotides: 7. In DNA, the CDR3 is TGTGCCAGCAGCCCAGGGGGGAGTCGCTATGGCTACACCTTC. Translating gives CASSPGGSRYGYTF.

This clonotype was observed many times. The chain recombines TRBV18 with TRBJ2-7; 7 bases are shared with TRBD1. The germline gives CDR1 KGHSH, CDR2 LQKENI. This CDR3 has 12 residues. Trimming cost V 8 bases and J 3 bases; bases outside gene matches: 4. CDR3 sequence reads: CASSPGGYEQYF. The CDR3 nucleotides are TGTGCCAGCAGCCCAGGGGGCTACGAGCAGTACTTC.

This clonotype was found many times. The V call is TRBV7-8, the J call TRBJ2-5; D tentatively reads TRBD1 or TRBD2 (5 bases each). CDR1 is SGHVS, CDR2 FQNEAQ, per germline. The ends were cut back, 6 bases at V and 3 bases at J, with 20 bases in the middle. The CDR3 has 16 residues. The CDR3 reads CASSYRPGPREETQYF. The CDR3 nucleotides are TGTGCCAGCAGTTATCGTCCGGGGCCTAGGGAAGAGACCCAGTACTTC.

This clonotype was recorded at least ten times. The chain couples TRBV11-1 to TRBJ2-1, with 8 positions matching TRBD2. Germline CDR1 and CDR2: SGHAT and FQDESV (reference sequence). This CDR3 region has 15 residues. Losses at the gene ends were 1 base for V and 4 bases for J; bases not matched to a gene: 3. The CDR3 is CASSLGSGAYNEQFF. CDR3 nucleotide sequence: TGTGCCAGCAGCTTAGGTAGCGGGGCTTACAATGAGCAGTTCTTC.